These T cell receptor beta chains were read from a single sample in a study of cytomegalovirus exposure and HLA in healthy donors. Sequenced by immunoSEQ multiplex PCR; TCRdb stores in-frame clones only, minus some. The repertoire shows roughly 120,000 clones; the top ten hold more than 0.8%. The source material was PBMCs. Every receptor here comes from a man aged 18 to 35 in good health and CMV-seronegative. The conserved cysteine and the conserved F or W are not part of the CDR3 here.

len | j_gene | v_gene | CDR3aa
7 | TRBJ1-2 | TRBV9 | ASSPRGT
13 | TRBJ2-5 | TRBV7-9 | ASSLAGGFGETQY
16 | TRBJ2-5 | TRBV7-9 | ASSPPFGIAGMDQTQY
12 | TRBJ1-1 | TRBV18 | ASSRGGEDTEAF
12 | TRBJ1-1 | TRBV25-1 | ASSRDRENTEAF
13 | - | TRBV9 | ASSGQGADTYEQY
12 | TRBJ1-6 | TRBV18 | ASSQKTGNSPLH
14 | TRBJ1-3 | TRBV30 | AWSNPGGVSGNTIY
13 | TRBJ2-5 | TRBV11-3 | ASSLGRDRVETQY
14 | TRBJ2-7 | TRBV5-1 | ASSLAGGRGIYEQY
12 | TRBJ1-1 | TRBV2 | AGRQGGIDTEAF
13 | TRBJ2-1 | TRBV5-1 | ASSLATSGYNEQF
11 | TRBJ2-3 | TRBV29-1 | SVAGQGMDTQY
12 | TRBJ2-7 | TRBV19 | ASSIGNRDHEQY
13 | TRBJ1-3 | TRBV27 | ASSSSGWSGNTIY
15 | TRBJ1-2 | TRBV19 | ASSIDLRGLENYGYT
13 | TRBJ1-4 | TRBV7-6 | ASSRDRPTNEKLF
12 | TRBJ1-4 | TRBV5-1 | ASSLEGEDDKLF
15 | TRBJ2-2 | TRBV4-2 | ASSQGVRGRGTGELF
15 | TRBJ2-1 | TRBV7-8 | ASRGGRIRERGNEQF
13 | TRBJ2-3 | TRBV19 | ASSTGTRGANTQY
11 | TRBJ2-7 | TRBV7-2 | ASSATPTYEQY
16 | TRBJ2-7 | TRBV5-1 | ASSSQPFRQGGAYEQY
13 | TRBJ2-5 | TRBV30 | AWKIGGGPSETQY
13 | TRBJ1-4 | TRBV30 | AWSVLRAPNEKLF
12 | TRBJ1-3 | TRBV27 | ASSDRGPGNTIY